Many counts were recorded for the clone carrying this T cell receptor (beta chain). TCRdb independently ran MiXCR on the 5' RACE reads; one entry per CDR3 protein. The table shows 500,000 to 600,000 distinct CDR3 sequences, with roughly 21% occurring only once. These data come from a study of identical twins. Germline assignment: CDR1 LGHDT and CDR2 YNNKEL (reference sequence). The CDR3 has 15 residues. Trimming removed 6 bases at V and 1 base at J, with 13 bases between. These data also formed part of another study, on T cells expressing NK-cell markers.

The V gene is TRBV3-1, the J gene TRBJ2-1; D might be TRBD1 (5 bases). This clonotype was sampled from a woman between 18 and 29 years old in good health. Sequencing used CD4+ T cells sorted from blood. In nucleotides, the CDR3 is TGTGCCAGCAGGGACACCCGAGTATCCTACAATGAGCAGTTCTTC. Its protein is CASRDTRVSYNEQFF.